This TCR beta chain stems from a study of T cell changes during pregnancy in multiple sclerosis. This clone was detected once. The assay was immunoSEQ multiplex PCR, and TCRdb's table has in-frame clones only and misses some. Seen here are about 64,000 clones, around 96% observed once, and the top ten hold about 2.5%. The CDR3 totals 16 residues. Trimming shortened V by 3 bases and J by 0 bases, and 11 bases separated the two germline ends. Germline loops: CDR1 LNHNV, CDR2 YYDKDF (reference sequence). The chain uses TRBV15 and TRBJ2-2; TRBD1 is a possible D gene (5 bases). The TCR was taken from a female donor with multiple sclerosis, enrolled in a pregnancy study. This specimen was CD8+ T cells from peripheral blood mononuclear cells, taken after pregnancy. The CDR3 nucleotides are TGTGCCACCAGCAGCAGGGCGAAATCGAACACCGGGGAGCTGTTTTTT. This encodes CATSSRAKSNTGELFF.